Listed below are T cell receptor beta chains from one sample, sequenced in a study of cytomegalovirus exposure and HLA in healthy donors. TCRdb keeps only in-frame clones here, not all; method: immunoSEQ multiplex PCR. The data contain about 150,000 clones, roughly 84% of them singletons. Source material: PBMCs. The source of these receptors is a man aged 25 to 40 in good health and CMV-seropositive. Both conserved end residues are part of each CDR3. D genes are given only for firm matches. Clone size appears in some rows only: once, few, many, or a class for an expanded clone.

-	-	TRBV10-3	TRBJ1-6	TGTGCCATCAGCGATCCACAGGGTCAGGGTTCACCCCTCCACTTT	CAISDPQGQGSPLHF
TRBD1	-	TRBV9	TRBJ1-3	TGTGCCAGCAGCCCTGCAGGGGGAACGAACACCATATATTTT	CASSPAGGTNTIYF
-	-	TRBV6-5	TRBJ1-4	TGTGCCAGCAGTTACTCGGGCACTAATGAAAAACTGTTTTTT	CASSYSGTNEKLFF
TRBD2	-	TRBV7-9	TRBJ2-1	TGTGCCAGCAGCTCGGGACTAGCGGGCCAGCAGTTCTTC	CASSSGLAGQQFF
TRBD1	-	TRBV19	TRBJ2-1	TGTGCCAGTAGCCCGGACAGGGGGCCTTACAATGAGCAGTTCTTC	CASSPDRGPYNEQFF
TRBD1	-	TRBV5-1	TRBJ2-5	TGCGCCAGCAGCTTGGGACAGGGGCGTCTTTTGGAGACCCAGTACTTC	CASSLGQGRLLETQYF
-	-	TRBV29-1	TRBJ2-5	TGCAGTTACCCCCTTCAGGGAGGTTTGGAGACCCAGTACTTC	CSYPLQGGLETQYF
TRBD2	-	TRBV5-5	TRBJ2-4	TGTGCCAGCAGCTCCATAGCGGGGGGCCTTATAAACATTCAGTACTTC	CASSSIAGGLINIQYF
-	-	TRBV6-5	TRBJ1-1	TGTGCCAGCAGCCAAGTAGCTGAAGCTTTCTTT	CASSQVAEAFF
-	-	TRBV18	TRBJ1-1	TGTGCCAGCTCACCACCTAGTGCTCGGGACACTGAAGCTTTCTTT	CASSPPSARDTEAFF
TRBD2	-	TRBV2	TRBJ2-2	TGTGCCAGCACGGGACTAGCGGGAGGCGGGGAGCTGTTTTTT	CASTGLAGGGELFF
TRBD2	-	TRBV7-2	TRBJ2-1	TGTGCCAGCAGCTTACGAGGGTTGGTAGCGGGATTTTGGAATGAGCAGTTCTTC	CASSLRGLVAGFWNEQFF
TRBD1	few	TRBV2	TRBJ1-2	TGTGCCAGCAGTGAGGGACAGAACTATGGCTACACCTTC	CASSEGQNYGYTF
TRBD2	-	TRBV7-2	TRBJ2-1	TGTGCCAGCAGCCCACAATTAGGCGGGAGGACGAATGAGCAGTTCTTC	CASSPQLGGRTNEQFF
TRBD2	-	TRBV5-4	TRBJ2-3	TGTGCCAGCAGCTTGGGCGGACTAGGCACAGATACGCAGTATTTT	CASSLGGLGTDTQYF
TRBD1	-	TRBV7-2	TRBJ1-1	TGTGCCAGCAGCTCCTCCCGGACAGGGGCTGAAGCTTTCTTT	CASSSSRTGAEAFF
TRBD1	-	TRBV6-1	TRBJ2-3	TGTGCCAGCAGTGAACAAGCCAGGGGGCTGACAGATACGCAGTATTTT	CASSEQARGLTDTQYF
-	-	TRBV7-9	TRBJ2-5	TGTTCCAGCAGCCGCCGGACCAGCGGCCAAGAGACCCAGTACTTC	CSSSRRTSGQETQYF
TRBD1	-	TRBV7-3	TRBJ2-5	TGTGCCAGCAGCCGACAGGGGACGGTGGAGACCCAGTACTTC	CASSRQGTVETQYF
-	-	TRBV2	TRBJ2-7	TGTGCCAGCAGAACCGGGGGACCCTACGAGCAGTACTTC	CASRTGGPYEQYF
TRBD1	-	TRBV19	TRBJ2-6	TGTGCCAGTAGTAAGGGGACAGGGTATTCTGGGGCCAACGTCCTGACTTTC	CASSKGTGYSGANVLTF
-	-	TRBV9	TRBJ1-2	TGTGCCAGCAGTGAGGACTATGGCTACACCTTC	CASSEDYGYTF
TRBD1	-	TRBV2	TRBJ1-2	TGTGCCAGCAGTGAGGGGACAGGGACAGTCTATGGCTACACCTTC	CASSEGTGTVYGYTF
TRBD1	-	TRBV11-3	TRBJ1-1	TGTGCCAGCAGCTCCCCTCCCCAGGGGGGCACTGAAGCTTTCTTT	CASSSPPQGGTEAFF
TRBD1	-	TRBV6-1	TRBJ1-1	TGTGCCAGCATCATACAGGGGGGGTACACTGAAGCTTTCTTT	CASIIQGGYTEAFF
TRBD1	-	TRBV7-9	TRBJ1-4	TGTTCCAGCAGCTTAGCGCCTGCAGGGGGTTCAACTAATGAAAAACTGTTTTTT	CSSSLAPAGGSTNEKLFF
TRBD2	-	TRBV7-8	TRBJ2-2	TGTGCCAGCAGCGTACTAGCGGTGAACACCGGGGAGCTGTTTTTT	CASSVLAVNTGELFF
-	-	TRBV6-4	TRBJ2-3	TGTGCCAGGGCAGTTAGCACAGATACGCAGTATTTT	CARAVSTDTQYF
TRBD2	-	TRBV29-1	TRBJ2-3	TGCAGCGGGGGACTATCAACAGATACGCAGTATTTT	CSGGLSTDTQYF